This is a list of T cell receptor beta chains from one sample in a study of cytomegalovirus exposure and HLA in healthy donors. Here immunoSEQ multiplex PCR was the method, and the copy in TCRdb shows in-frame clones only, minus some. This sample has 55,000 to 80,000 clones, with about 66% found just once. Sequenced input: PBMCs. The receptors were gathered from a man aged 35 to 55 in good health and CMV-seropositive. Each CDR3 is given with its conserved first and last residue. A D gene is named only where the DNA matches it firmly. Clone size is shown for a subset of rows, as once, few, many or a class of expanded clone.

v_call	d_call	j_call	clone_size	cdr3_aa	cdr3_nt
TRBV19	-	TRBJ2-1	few	CASSINRGAVDNEQFF	TGTGCCAGTAGTATTAACCGGGGGGCTGTCGACAATGAGCAGTTCTTC
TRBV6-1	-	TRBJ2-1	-	CASSEQGGGSYNEQFF	TGTGCCAGCAGTGAACAGGGAGGGGGCTCCTACAATGAGCAGTTCTTC
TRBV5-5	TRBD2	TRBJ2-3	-	CASSLLASGGLTDTQYF	TGTGCCAGCAGCTTGTTGGCTAGCGGGGGACTCACAGATACGCAGTATTTT
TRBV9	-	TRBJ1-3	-	CASSVGRTASGNTIYF	TGTGCCAGCAGCGTAGGGCGGACAGCCTCTGGAAACACCATATATTTT
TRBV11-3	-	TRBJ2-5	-	CASSLEGGETQYF	TGTGCCAGCAGCTTAGAGGGAGGAGAGACCCAGTACTTC
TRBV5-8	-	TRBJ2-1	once	CASSWTVTDEQFF	TGTGCCAGCAGCTGGACAGTCACCGATGAGCAGTTCTTC
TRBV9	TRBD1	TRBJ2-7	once	CASSPQTGTNEQYF	TGTGCCAGCAGCCCCCAGACAGGGACCAACGAGCAGTACTTC
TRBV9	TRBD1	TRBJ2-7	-	CASSVSGQGDYEQYF	TGTGCCAGCAGCGTAAGTGGACAGGGGGACTACGAGCAGTACTTC
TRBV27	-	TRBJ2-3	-	CASSWLVGYTDTQYF	TGTGCCAGCAGTTGGCTAGTAGGCTATACAGATACGCAGTATTTT
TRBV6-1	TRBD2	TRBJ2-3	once	CASRATSGGAGTQYF	TGTGCCAGCAGGGCGACTAGCGGGGGGGCCGGTACGCAGTATTTT
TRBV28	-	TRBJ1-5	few	CASRSSQESNQPQHF	TGTGCCAGCAGGAGCTCACAGGAAAGCAATCAGCCCCAGCATTTT
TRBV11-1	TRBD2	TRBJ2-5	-	CASSLAGSWRGGRETQYF	TGTGCCAGCAGCTTAGCTGGAAGTTGGCGGGGGGGCCGTGAGACCCAGTACTTC
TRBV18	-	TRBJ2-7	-	CASSPGPFYEQYF	TGTGCCAGCTCGCCAGGGCCCTTCTACGAGCAGTACTTC
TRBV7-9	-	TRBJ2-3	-	CASSLVTGLTDTQYF	TGTGCCAGCAGCTTAGTAACAGGTCTCACAGATACGCAGTATTTT
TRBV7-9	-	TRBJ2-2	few	CASSLVYTGELFF	TGTGCCAGCAGCTTAGTATACACCGGGGAGCTGTTTTTT
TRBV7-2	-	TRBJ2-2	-	CASSPYRSRVGNTGELFF	TGTGCCAGCAGCCCATATAGGTCGCGGGTTGGGAACACCGGGGAGCTGTTTTTT
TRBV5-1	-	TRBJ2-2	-	CASSSPFGQLNTGELFF	TGCGCCAGCAGCTCCCCTTTCGGACAGCTAAACACCGGGGAGCTGTTTTTT
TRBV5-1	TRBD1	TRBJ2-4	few	CASSLGQGGPAKNIQYF	TGCGCCAGCAGCTTGGGACAGGGGGGACCAGCCAAAAACATTCAGTACTTC
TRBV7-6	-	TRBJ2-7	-	CASSSGREQYF	TGTGCCAGCAGCTCCGGTCGGGAGCAGTACTTC
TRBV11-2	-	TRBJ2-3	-	CASSLGGSSDTQYF	TGTGCCAGCAGCTTGGGGGGTTCCTCGGATACGCAGTATTTT
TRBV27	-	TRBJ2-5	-	CASRGWKETQYF	TGTGCCAGCCGAGGGTGGAAAGAGACCCAGTACTTC
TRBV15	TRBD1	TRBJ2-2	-	CATSRQGPNTGELFF	TGTGCCACCAGCCGACAGGGACCCAACACCGGGGAGCTGTTTTTT
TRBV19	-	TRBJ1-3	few	CASSIGAGPSGNTIYF	TGTGCCAGTAGTATAGGGGCAGGGCCATCTGGAAACACCATATATTTT
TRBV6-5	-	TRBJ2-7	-	CASSYSRLGEQYF	TGTGCCAGCAGTTACTCGAGGCTGGGCGAGCAGTACTTC
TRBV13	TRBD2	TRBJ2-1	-	CASSLVGGGYNEQFF	TGTGCCAGCAGCTTAGTCGGGGGGGGGTACAATGAGCAGTTCTTC
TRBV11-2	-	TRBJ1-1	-	CASSFQGTNTEAFF	TGTGCCAGCAGCTTTCAGGGGACGAACACTGAAGCTTTCTTT
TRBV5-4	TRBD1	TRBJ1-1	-	CASSLPQGSNTEAFF	TGTGCCAGCAGCTTACCACAGGGGTCGAACACTGAAGCTTTCTTT
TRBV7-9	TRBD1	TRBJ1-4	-	CASSLAPGQGGEKLFF	TGTGCCAGCAGCTTAGCGCCTGGACAGGGAGGTGAAAAACTGTTTTTT
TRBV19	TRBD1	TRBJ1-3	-	CASSIGRQGDSGNTIYF	TGTGCCAGTAGTATCGGCAGACAGGGGGACAGTGGAAACACCATATATTTT
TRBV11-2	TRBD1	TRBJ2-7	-	CASSNLRTGVSYEQYF	TGTGCCAGCAGCAACCTGAGGACAGGGGTCTCCTACGAGCAGTACTTC
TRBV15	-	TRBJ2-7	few	CATSRDGYEQYF	TGTGCCACCAGCAGAGACGGTTACGAGCAGTACTTC
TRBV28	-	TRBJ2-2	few	CASSLAPRTGELFF	TGTGCCAGCAGTTTAGCACCCCGGACCGGGGAGCTGTTTTTT
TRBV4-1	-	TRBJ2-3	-	CASSLKPDTQYF	TGCGCCAGCAGCCTGAAGCCAGATACGCAGTATTTT
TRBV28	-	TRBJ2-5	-	CASTEQGKETQYF	TGTGCCAGCACAGAACAGGGAAAAGAGACCCAGTACTTC